This T cell receptor beta chain was found in a study of T cell changes during pregnancy in multiple sclerosis. This CDR3 spans 15 amino acids. Germline V gene data show CDR1 as KGHSH and CDR2 as LQKENI. Trimming removed 2 bases from V and 7 bases from J; junction bases left unmatched: 7. Sequencing used immunoSEQ multiplex PCR; TCRdb keeps in-frame clones, though not all of them. The repertoire includes about 110,000 clones, roughly nine tenths of them detected once, and 1.5% to 2% sits in the top ten. The TCR sequence derives from a female donor with multiple sclerosis, enrolled in a pregnancy study. The specimen comprised peripheral blood, sampled before pregnancy. The rearrangement joins TRBV18 to TRBJ2-1; 8 bases map to TRBD1. The CDR3 sequence: CASSPGQGVRNEQFF. The CDR3 bases are TGTGCCAGCTCACCAGGACAGGGCGTTCGGAATGAGCAGTTCTTC.